This TCR beta chain was sequenced in a study of blood T cell repertoires in COVID-19. Study summary: The analysed material was cDNA or gDNA that came from T cells, B-cell-depleted T cells, or PBMCs.

Assay: immunoSEQ multiplex PCR; the TCRdb copy retains only in-frame clones and omits some. The repertoire consists of 250,000 to 300,000 clones, with approximately 82% occurring once and the leading ten covering around 3.2%. The sequencing sample was made of peripheral blood. The receptor was isolated from a woman in her late teens or twenties with acute or convalescent COVID-19.

CDR3 coding DNA: TGTGCCAGCAAAAAACAGGGAGACTCCTACGAGCAGTACTTC. This encodes CASKKQGDSYEQYF. J is TRBJ2-7 and V is TRBV27, with a weak D call TRBD1 (6 bases). Germline lookup yields CDR1 MNHEY and CDR2 SMNVEV (reference sequence). V was clipped by 7 bases and J by 0 bases, with 13 bases between them. The CDR3 runs 14 residues.